This T cell receptor (beta chain) was retrieved from a study of technical replicates of blood from a handful of donors. This CDR3 has 16 residues. The V gene end was trimmed by 4 bases and the J gene end by 0 bases; junction bases not matched to a gene: 4. Per the germline V gene, CDR1 is SGHVS and CDR2 is FNYEAQ. The method was immunoSEQ multiplex PCR; TCRdb's version includes in-frame clones alone and lacks a portion of them. The repertoire includes roughly 40,000 clones, roughly 96% of them detected once, and less than 0.45% sits in the top ten. The V and J genes are TRBV7-6 and TRBJ2-1; 9 nucleotides match TRBD2. Sequenced input: T cells isolated from PBMCs. This clonotype was sampled from a human donor in good health. CDR3 loop: CASSSLTSGSYNEQFF. As DNA, the CDR3 is TGTGCCAGCAGCTCATTGACTAGCGGCTCCTACAATGAGCAGTTCTTC.